This T cell receptor (beta chain) was sequenced for a study of T cell responses to AZD1222 COVID-19 vaccine. Points from the study as a whole: It should be noted that donors were predominantly white British and more often female, and clonal diversity was possibly underestimated. With two AZD1222 doses given, Spike-specific TCR breadth and depth both rose. Unmutated regions of variants are reportedly targeted by nearly half of spike-specific TCRs.

The protocol was immunoSEQ multiplex PCR, while the TCRdb copy is restricted to in-frame clones and leaves out a portion. The table shows about 120,000 clones, with about 89% occurring only once. Details on this clone: Its target is unknown.

The germline V and J ends were trimmed by 3 bases and 4 bases, with 10 bases remaining between them. The CDR3 runs to 13 residues. The germline gives CDR1 SQVTM, CDR2 ANQGSEA. The chain combines TRBV29-1 with TRBJ1-3; the D gene is possibly TRBD1 (5 bases). The sequences come from peripheral blood, collected 28 days after the second AZD1222 dose. The clonotype originates from an adult who received the AZD1222 COVID-19 vaccine. Here the CDR3 DNA reads TGCAGCGTTGAGAAGGGGCGAGGAAACACCATATATTTT. Protein sequence: CSVEKGRGNTIYF.